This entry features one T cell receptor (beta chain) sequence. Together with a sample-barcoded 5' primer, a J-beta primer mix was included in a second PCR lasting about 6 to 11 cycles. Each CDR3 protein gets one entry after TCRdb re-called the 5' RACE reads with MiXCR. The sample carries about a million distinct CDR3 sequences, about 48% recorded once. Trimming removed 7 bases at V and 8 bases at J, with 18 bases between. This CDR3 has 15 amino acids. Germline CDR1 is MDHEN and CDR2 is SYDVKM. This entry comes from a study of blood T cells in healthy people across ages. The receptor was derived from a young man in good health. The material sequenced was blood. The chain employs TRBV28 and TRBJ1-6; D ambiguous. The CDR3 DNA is TGTGCCAGCAATGCGGGCCTTTCCGAACATTCACCCCTCCACTTT. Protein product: CASNAGLSEHSPLHF. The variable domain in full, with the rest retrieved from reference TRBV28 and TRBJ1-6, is DVKVTQSSRYLVKRTGEKVFLECVQDMDHENMFWYRQDPGLGLRLIYFSYDVKMKEKGDIPEGYSVSREKKERFSLILESASTNQTSMYLCASNAGLSEHSPLHFGNGTRLTVT.